The clone carrying this TCR beta chain was picked up a small number of times. Its target is unknown. From the RT-PCR reads, TCRdb called clonotypes with MiXCR, one entry per CDR3 protein. The sample shows around 750,000 distinct CDR3 sequences, 21% of them seen only once. The data originate from a study of response to subunit inactivated influenza vaccine. Study outcomes and limitations: With each seasonal influenza vaccination, the authors suggested, few new T cells are recruited.

Trimming took off 6 bases at V and 7 bases at J, with 12 bases between the two ends. This CDR3 region has 13 residues. This clonotype was sampled from a man aged 50 or older who received an inactivated influenza vaccine. The gene calls are TRBV12-3 or TRBV12-4 and TRBJ2-2; D is ambiguous. The sequencing used PBMCs from blood, collected roughly 5 days after vaccination. The CDR3 DNA sequence: TGTGCCAGCAGCACCAGACCAGACGGGGAGCTGTTTTTT. Its translation: CASSTRPDGELFF.